Below are 5 T cell receptor beta chains sequenced from a single sample in a study of T cells in Graves' hyperthyroidism and ophthalmopathy (dated by TCRdb to between 2019 and 2020). The method was multiplex PCR. Sequencing used an Illumina HiSeq 2000. TCR beta CDR3 regions were amplified from RNA transcripts. The first round of RT-PCR for the TCR CDR3 was performed with the HTBI primer set and the Qiagen OneStep RT-PCR kit. Using fastp at Q25 and MiXCR, TCRdb reprocessed the public reads and kept productive beta chains. Each CDR3 protein gets just one entry, which takes the most common genes and DNA from the rows behind it. Here the sample has around 600,000 distinct CDR3 sequences; over 12% occur a single time. The ten largest account for roughly 7.1% of the sample. The source material was blood. The receptors derive from a woman in her late teens or twenties with Graves' ophthalmopathy.

The table lists this clonotype with many counts. The J gene is TRBJ2-2, the V gene TRBV9; 10 bases are shared with TRBD2. The CDR3 has 18 residues. The trim removed 3 bases at V and 3 bases at J, leaving 11 bases unmatched. Germline CDR1 SGDLS, CDR2 YYNGEE. The CDR3 DNA sequence: TGTGCCAGCAGCGCTGGTCCACAGCGGGAGGGTTACACCGGGGAGCTGTTTTTT. It is translated as CASSAGPQREGYTGELFF.

In this sample, this clonotype turned up many times. The chain's CDR3 is CASSLGRPGQGPVEQYF. The CDR3, as DNA: TGTGCCAGCAGCTTAGGGAGACCGGGACAGGGGCCCGTCGAGCAGTACTTC. This rearrangement joins TRBV7-8 to TRBJ2-7, with 10 bases that match TRBD1. The CDR3 consists of 17 residues. The V gene's germline CDR1 is SGHVS and CDR2 FQNEAQ. Germline trimming cut 1 base from V and 6 bases from J; bases unmatched to any gene: 12. Using reference TRBV7-8 and TRBJ2-7 for the parts outside the CDR3, the full variable domain is GAGVSQSPRYKVAKRGQDVALRCDPISGHVSLFWYQQALGQGPEFLTYFQNEAQLDKSGLPSDRFFAERPEGSVSTLKIQRTQQEDSAVYLCASSLGRPGQGPVEQYFGPGTRLTVT.

The CDR3 spells CATSDLRDREFF. In nucleotides, the CDR3 is TGTGCCACCAGTGATCTCCGGGACAGGGAGTTCTTC. The chain carries TRBV24-1 and TRBJ2-1; 9 positions agree with TRBD1. CDR1 is KGHDR, CDR2 SFDVKD, per germline. The CDR3 consists of 12 residues. The V gene end was trimmed by 3 bases and the J gene end by 14 bases; junction bases not matched to a gene: 4.

This clonotype was seen more than once but under ten times. In nucleotides, the CDR3 is TGCAGTGCCGTTCCGGGACTAGAAGACGAGCAGTACTTC. Protein: CSAVPGLEDEQYF. V and J are TRBV20-1 and TRBJ2-7; 8 bases map to TRBD2. CDR3 length: 13 amino acids. Germline V gives CDR1 DFQATT, CDR2 SNEGSKA (reference sequence). With 6 bases clipped from V and 5 bases from J, the junction kept 9 bases outside the gene matches.

Only a few counts were recorded for this clonotype. J is TRBJ1-3 and V is TRBV18, with D perhaps matching TRBD1 (5 bases). Trimming shortened V by 3 bases and J by 4 bases, and 10 bases separated the two germline ends. There are 14 residues in the CDR3. Germline V gives CDR1 KGHSH, CDR2 LQKENI. CDR3 sequence (DNA): TGTGCCAGCTCACCCGGGACCGAGGGAAACACCATATATTTT. This encodes CASSPGTEGNTIYF. Looking up the rest from reference TRBV18 and TRBJ1-3 gives the full variable domain: NAGVMQNPRHLVRRRGQEARLRCSPMKGHSHVYWYRQLPEEGLKFMVYLQKENIIDESGMPKERFSAEFPKEGPSILRIQQVVRGDSAAYFCASSPGTEGNTIYFGEGSWLTVV.